This TCR beta chain was observed in a study of response to subunit inactivated influenza vaccine. The study's findings and limits: Few new T cells, the authors suggested, are recruited by each seasonal influenza vaccination.

CDR1 and CDR2 from the germline V gene are MNHEY and SVGEGT. V was shortened by 6 bases and J by 2 bases, with 9 bases between the two germline ends. The CDR3 has 13 residues. Worth noting for this clonotype: Its specificity is not known.

Using its own MiXCR run on the RT-PCR reads, TCRdb lists one record per CDR3 protein. The data hold about 700,000 distinct CDR3 sequences, with 14% observed a single time. The J gene is TRBJ2-3, the V gene TRBV6-2 or TRBV6-3; no definite D call. The clonotype originates from a man aged 50 or older who received an inactivated influenza vaccine. Sequencing was performed on PBMCs from blood, taken 14 days before vaccination. The CDR3 protein is CASRLLPTDTQYF. CDR3 in DNA: TGTGCCAGCAGACTACTTCCCACAGATACGCAGTATTTT.